The 4 T cell receptor beta chains below all came from one sample that was sequenced in a study of blood T cell repertoires in COVID-19. The protocol was immunoSEQ multiplex PCR, while the TCRdb copy is restricted to in-frame clones and leaves out a portion. The sample lists roughly 200,000 clones; about 88% were seen once. The specimen sequenced was peripheral blood. The receptors were sampled from a middle-aged woman who had recovered from COVID-19.

As concerns this clone: The same CDR3 arises from other DNA sequences in this sample as well. The chain uses TRBV27 and TRBJ1-6, with D perhaps matching TRBD1 (5 bases). The germline V and J ends were trimmed by 2 bases and 0 bases, with 5 bases remaining between them. Germline V gives CDR1 MNHEY, CDR2 SMNVEV (reference sequence). This CDR3 has 15 amino acids. The CDR3 DNA follows: TGTGCCAGCAGTTTAAGGGGCTCCTATAATTCACCCCTCCACTTT. Translation: CASSLRGSYNSPLHF.

This clone was recorded once. The J gene is TRBJ2-1, the V gene TRBV18, with D perhaps matching TRBD2 (7 bases). This CDR3 is 15 amino acids long. The germline V and J ends were trimmed by 1 base and 8 bases, with 15 bases remaining between them. Germline V gives CDR1 KGHSH, CDR2 LQKENI. The CDR3 loop is CASSPRVQGRDEQFF. CDR3 DNA: TGTGCCAGCTCACCACGGGTGCAGGGGAGGGATGAGCAGTTCTTC.

The chain employs TRBV5-1 and TRBJ1-5; D is possibly TRBD1 (5 bases). Between the trimmed V and J ends, which lost 0 bases and 0 bases, there was a span of 10 bases. From germline, CDR1 is SGHRS and CDR2 YFSETQ. There are 16 residues in the CDR3. CDR3 DNA sequence: TGCGCCAGCAGCTTGGGTTTAGGGGATAGCAATCAGCCCCAGCATTTT. Residues: CASSLGLGDSNQPQHF.

The chain joins TRBV4-3 to TRBJ2-2; 9 bases fit TRBD1. Germline CDR1 LGHNA, CDR2 YSLEER. The CDR3 loop spans 16 amino acids. Trimming removed 5 bases from V and 4 bases from J; junction bases left unmatched: 8. The CDR3 protein is CASSKTGQGGTGELFF. The CDR3 bases are TGCGCCAGCAGCAAGACGGGACAGGGTGGCACCGGGGAGCTGTTTTTT.